This TCR beta chain stems from a study of T cell repertoires in cytomegalovirus infection. Looking at the study overall: Both a matching HLA type and CMV infection were indicated by public TCR beta signatures. Study-level findings and limits: CMV-specific HLA-C-restricted TCR beta clonotypes dominated the ex vivo response. Carriers of CMV and the relevant HLA type were discriminated by public TCR beta frequency.

After removal of 5 bases from V and 9 bases from J, the junction contained 8 bases not matched to a gene. The length of the CDR3 is 14 residues. Germline V lookup: CDR1 DFQATT, CDR2 SNEGSKA (reference sequence). TCRdb reprocessed the reads via MiXCR and lists one record per CDR3 protein. The data show 200,000 to 250,000 distinct CDR3 sequences, roughly 20% seen once. This clonotype was seen only a few times. Antigen unknown. The TCR was taken from a human donor in good health (CMV status not recorded). Some clones in this sample may be carry-over from other donors' samples. The V and J genes are TRBV20-1 and TRBJ1-6, with 9 bases identical to TRBD1. Sequenced input: CD8+ T cells from PBMCs. The CDR3 is CSAPTGGGSSPLHF. For the CDR3, the DNA is TGCAGTGCTCCCACAGGGGGCGGGAGTTCACCCCTCCACTTT.